The next 26 T cell receptor beta chains were all read from a single sample in a study of cytomegalovirus exposure and HLA in healthy donors. The PCR made use of 60 Vbeta and 13 Jbeta primers. Clones were read by immunoSEQ multiplex PCR, and TCRdb kept only the in-frame ones, dropping some. There are approximately 190,000 clones in the sample; roughly 73% occur only once, and roughly 2% lies in the top ten. Material for sequencing was PBMCs. The receptor source for this set is a woman aged 25 to 39 in good health and CMV-seropositive.

This clone was recorded only once. The rearrangement links TRBV28 to TRBJ1-5, with D perhaps TRBD1 (5 bases). Germline CDR1 MDHEN, CDR2 SYDVKM. V gave up 7 bases and J gave up 4 bases, with 20 bases separating them. The CDR3 loop spans 16 amino acids. The CDR3 DNA is TGTGCCAGCAATCTTCAGGGCAGGGCGCTTAATCAGCCCCAGCATTTT. Protein product: CASNLQGRALNQPQHF. Combining the CDR3 with reference TRBV28 and TRBJ1-5 gives the whole variable domain DVKVTQSSRYLVKRTGEKVFLECVQDMDHENMFWYRQDPGLGLRLIYFSYDVKMKEKGDIPEGYSVSREKKERFSLILESASTNQTSMYLCASNLQGRALNQPQHFGDGTRLSIL.

To note about this clone: At the DNA level, this CDR3 is encoded by other sequences in the same sample as well. The chain links TRBV2 to TRBJ2-5, with TRBD2 matching over 13 bases. Germline V gene lookup returns CDR1 SNHLY and CDR2 FYNNEI. The CDR3 loop spans 15 amino acids. The trim removed 4 bases at V and 5 bases at J, leaving 4 bases unmatched. CDR3 coding DNA: TGTGCCAGCAGTGGACTAGCGGGGGGCGGGGAGACCCAGTACTTC. Translating gives CASSGLAGGGETQYF.

J is TRBJ2-2 and V is TRBV27, with 8 positions matching TRBD1. This CDR3 region has 15 residues. The trim removed 3 bases at V and 7 bases at J, leaving 7 bases unmatched. Germline loops: CDR1 MNHEY, CDR2 SMNVEV (reference sequence). CDR3 DNA: TGTGCCAGCAGTTTTCAGGGGGCTTGGAGCGGGGAGCTGTTTTTT. Protein: CASSFQGAWSGELFF.

This sequence joins TRBV2 and TRBJ1-2; D might be TRBD1 (5 bases). The V end lost 4 bases, the J end lost 1 base, and 10 bases lay between the germline ends. The CDR3 spans 14 residues. Germline CDR1 and CDR2: SNHLY and FYNNEI. The CDR3 bases are TGTGCCAGCAGTGGGGGCAGAGTTAACTATGGCTACACCTTC. It encodes CASSGGRVNYGYTF.

CDR3 sequence reads: CASSLRGEYSNQPQHF. The CDR3, as DNA: TGCGCCAGCAGCCTCAGGGGGGAGTATAGCAATCAGCCCCAGCATTTT. V and J are TRBV4-1 and TRBJ1-5; TRBD1 matches at 7 bases. This CDR3 contains 16 residues. Per the germline V gene, CDR1 is MGHRA and CDR2 is YSYEKL. With V trimmed by 4 bases and J by 0 bases, 6 bases remained unmatched.

J is TRBJ2-7 and V is TRBV7-9, with 9 nucleotides matching TRBD1. In germline, CDR1 is SEHNR, CDR2 FQNEAQ (reference sequence). This CDR3 has 14 amino acids. V lost 3 bases, J lost 5 bases, and 5 bases stayed unmatched. CDR3 sequence (DNA): TGTGCCAGCAGCTTCTTGGACAGGGGAAACGAGCAGTACTTC. Its translation: CASSFLDRGNEQYF.

This clone was found a few times. The J gene is TRBJ2-3, the V gene TRBV5-1, with 8 bases identical to TRBD1. The ends lost 3 bases at V and 3 bases at J; junction bases unmatched: 6. The germline gives CDR1 SGHRS, CDR2 YFSETQ. This CDR3 has 15 amino acids. CDR3 coding DNA: TGCGCCAGCAGCTCGACAGGGGCCGAGACAGATACGCAGTATTTT. This gives the protein CASSSTGAETDTQYF.

Of note for this clone: Its ends do not fully match the called genes, so a read error is possible. V is TRBV6-1 and J is TRBJ1-2, with D hard to call. This CDR3 comprises 14 residues. Germline loops: CDR1 MNHNS, CDR2 SASEGT. CDR3 amino acids: CASREAGLNYGYTF. The CDR3 nucleotides are TGTGCCAGCAGGGAAGCGGGCCTTAACTATGGCTACACCTTC.

This clone was seen a handful of times. The J gene is TRBJ1-5, the V gene TRBV2, with 8 bases lining up with TRBD1. The CDR3 length is 15 residues. The V and J ends lost 6 bases and 7 bases, in that order; junction bases with no gene match: 11. The germline V gene has CDR1 SNHLY and CDR2 FYNNEI. The CDR3 region has the DNA TGTGCCAGCAGGACAGGGGTTGAAGAGTGGCAGCCCCAGCATTTT. Protein sequence: CASRTGVEEWQPQHF.

The chain recombines TRBV7-2 with TRBJ2-5; TRBD2 agrees at 11 bases. Matching the DNA end better, TRBJ2-7 makes the J call doubtful. The germline V gene encodes CDR1 SGHTA and CDR2 FQGNSA. The CDR3 totals 19 residues. CDR3 DNA sequence: TGTGCCAGCAGCTTAGATGGGACTAGCGGACTTTTTAGCTCCTACGAGCAGTACTTC. Translated: CASSLDGTSGLFSSYEQYF.

The V and J genes are TRBV7-9 and TRBJ2-7, with D perhaps TRBD2 (6 bases). Looked up from germline, CDR1 is SEHNR and CDR2 is FQNEAQ (reference sequence). This CDR3 has 17 amino acids. V lost 5 bases and J lost 0, with 20 bases in between. CDR3 bases: TGTGCCAGCAGCCAGTCTACGGGAGACCCGGCCTCCTACGAGCAGTACTTC. Protein sequence: CASSQSTGDPASYEQYF.

The chain has TRBV7-8 and TRBJ2-1, with TRBD2 matching 8 bases. The CDR3 is 15 amino acids. CDR1 is SGHVS, CDR2 FQNEAQ, per germline. With V trimmed by 1 base and J by 4 bases, 3 bases remained unmatched. The CDR3 DNA reads TGTGCCAGCAGCTTAGAAGCGGGGGTATACAATGAGCAGTTCTTC. It specifies CASSLEAGVYNEQFF.

The rearrangement uses TRBV4-1 and TRBJ1-2; D perhaps matches TRBD1 (5 bases). V lost 1 base and J lost 4, with 13 bases in between. Germline CDR1 MGHRA, CDR2 YSYEKL. The CDR3 is 15 amino acids. The CDR3 spells CASSQGLQGTYGYTF. In nucleotides, the CDR3 is TGCGCCAGCAGCCAAGGACTTCAGGGAACCTATGGCTACACCTTC.

The CDR3 protein is CSAGLAGGEQFF. CDR3 nucleotide sequence: TGCAGCGCGGGACTAGCGGGCGGTGAGCAGTTCTTC. The rearrangement links TRBV29-1 to TRBJ2-1, with 12 nucleotides matching TRBD2. V shed 7 bases, J shed 9 bases, and the junction held 4 bases outside the gene matches. This CDR3 is 12 amino acids long. Germline CDR1 SQVTM, CDR2 ANQGSEA.

This chain connects TRBV9 to TRBJ2-3, with D possibly TRBD2 on 5 matching bases. Trimming removed 4 bases at V and 4 bases at J, with 16 bases between. Germline values: CDR1 SGDLS, CDR2 YYNGEE. This CDR3 has 15 residues. CDR3 region: CASSTSSSSPDTQYF. For the CDR3, the DNA is TGTGCCAGCAGCACCTCATCGTCTAGCCCAGATACGCAGTATTTT.

This clone was picked up a small number of times. This sequence joins TRBV28 and TRBJ2-7; the D is unclear. This CDR3 has 14 amino acids. Trimming took 5 bases from V and 0 from J, leaving 11 bases between them. Germline lookup yields CDR1 MDHEN and CDR2 SYDVKM. Written as DNA, the CDR3 is TGTGCCAGCAGTCCCCTTCCTAGCTCCTACGAGCAGTACTTC. Translated, it gives CASSPLPSSYEQYF.

This chain links TRBV5-4 with TRBJ1-1; D possibly corresponds to TRBD1 (6 bases). Per germline, CDR1 SGHNT and CDR2 YYREEE (reference sequence). The CDR3 totals 16 residues. V was shortened by 2 bases and J by 5 bases, with 19 bases between the two germline ends. The CDR3 sequence is CASSFGSGAGVTEAFF. The DNA of the CDR3 is TGTGCCAGCAGCTTTGGCTCAGGGGCCGGTGTGACTGAAGCTTTCTTT.

The genes are TRBV21-1 and TRBJ2-2; the DNA was not compared with TRBD2, the D call given in the table. TRBV21-1 represents a pseudogene. The CDR3 has 21 amino acids. The CDR3 DNA reads as TGTGCCAGCAGCAGACAACTTCAACTAGCGGGAGGGCCCTCGAACACCGGGGAGCTGTTTTTT. Protein: CASSRQLQLAGGPSNTGELFF.

This chain uses TRBV10-3 with TRBJ2-1; 16 bases agree with TRBD2. The CDR3 runs 18 residues. Germline V gives CDR1 ENHRY, CDR2 SYGVKD. The ends lost 5 bases at V and 0 bases at J; junction bases unmatched: 4. This CDR3 reads CAISSGLAGGVSYNEQFF. The CDR3 DNA sequence: TGTGCCATCAGTTCGGGACTAGCGGGAGGGGTCTCCTACAATGAGCAGTTCTTC.

The genes are TRBV28 and TRBJ1-3, with no clear D. CDR1 and CDR2 (germline): MDHEN, SYDVKM. This CDR3 contains 15 residues. V lost 6 bases and J 0 bases, leaving 12 bases between the germline ends. This CDR3 is CASSRDWISGNTIYF. CDR3 nucleotide sequence: TGTGCCAGCAGCCGCGACTGGATCTCTGGAAACACCATATATTTT.

The rearrangement links TRBV7-9 to TRBJ1-4; 7 bases align to TRBD1. The CDR3 totals 15 residues. V shed 6 bases, J shed 7 bases, and the junction held 11 bases outside the gene matches. The V gene's germline CDR1 is SEHNR and CDR2 FQNEAQ (reference sequence). The CDR3 protein is CASSSDRQGGEKLFF. The CDR3 DNA is TGTGCCAGCAGTTCCGACCGACAGGGTGGTGAAAAACTGTTTTTT.

This clone has just one count. The gene calls are TRBV7-2 and TRBJ1-2, with 7 bases matching TRBD1. The CDR3 sequence is 16 residues long. V trimming: 4 bases; J trimming: 5 bases; junction bases outside the gene matches: 13. Germline lookup yields CDR1 SGHTA and CDR2 FQGNSA. The DNA for the CDR3 is TGTGCCAGCAGCTCACCCTCCCGACAGGGCCTTTATGGCTACACCTTC. This encodes CASSSPSRQGLYGYTF. Supplemented by reference TRBV7-2 and TRBJ1-2, the full variable domain reads GAGVSQSPSNKVTEKGKDVELRCDPISGHTALYWYRQSLGQGLEFLIYFQGNSAPDKSGLPSDRFSAERTGGSVSTLTIQRTQQEDSAVYLCASSSPSRQGLYGYTFGSGTRLTVV.

This sequence joins TRBV18 and TRBJ1-1, with D possibly TRBD1 on 5 matching bases. Trimming cost V 3 bases and J 1 base, with 9 bases left between them. Germline loops: CDR1 KGHSH, CDR2 LQKENI. The CDR3 extends over 14 amino acids. CDR3 loop: CASSPRTGNTEAFF. In DNA form, the CDR3 reads TGTGCCAGCTCACCTCGTACAGGGAACACTGAAGCTTTCTTT.

The chain recombines TRBV19 with TRBJ1-5; D is perhaps TRBD1 (5 bases). Trimming left V 1 base short and J 0 bases short, with 10 bases between. Germline V gives CDR1 LNHDA, CDR2 SQIVND (reference sequence). The CDR3 covers 16 residues. CDR3 sequence (DNA): TGTGCCAGTAGTATAGGTCGGGGGACTAGCAATCAGCCCCAGCATTTT. This codes for CASSIGRGTSNQPQHF.

The chain recombines TRBV11-3 with TRBJ2-2; D is perhaps TRBD2 (6 bases). From germline, CDR1 is SGHNT and CDR2 YENEEA. V was cut by 1 base and J by 0 bases, with 12 bases left in between. This CDR3 comprises 17 residues. CDR3 sequence: CASSLGWTTPNTGELFF. DNA of the CDR3: TGTGCCAGCAGCTTAGGTTGGACTACCCCGAACACCGGGGAGCTGTTTTTT.

The chain joins TRBV28 to TRBJ1-4; D possibly corresponds to TRBD1 (6 bases). CDR1 and CDR2 (germline): MDHEN, SYDVKM. The V end lost 7 bases, the J end lost 4 bases, and 25 bases lay between the germline ends. The CDR3 sequence is 18 residues long. This CDR3 is CASTSSQPPGHDNEKLFF. For the CDR3, the DNA is TGTGCCAGCACCTCCTCCCAACCACCGGGACACGATAATGAAAAACTGTTTTTT. Drawing the rest from reference TRBV28 and TRBJ1-4, the complete variable domain is DVKVTQSSRYLVKRTGEKVFLECVQDMDHENMFWYRQDPGLGLRLIYFSYDVKMKEKGDIPEGYSVSREKKERFSLILESASTNQTSMYLCASTSSQPPGHDNEKLFFGSGTQLSVL.